This T cell receptor beta chain was recorded in a study of blood T cell repertoires in COVID-19. Per germline, CDR1 LGHDT and CDR2 YNNKEL (reference sequence). Trimming shortened V by 4 bases and J by 5 bases, and 14 bases separated the two germline ends. The CDR3 is made up of 15 amino acids. Per the original methods: Nucleated cell number was recorded as an estimate derived from reference gene primer amplification. Assay used: immunoSEQ multiplex PCR; TCRdb lists only in-frame clones, some missing. V, J and clone size are taken as reported in that table, and D and trimming were inferred from the DNA itself. The table shows around 140,000 clones, with 75% to 80% occurring only once. The participants were between roughly 18 and 89 years old and came from some 23 US areas. Self-reported history from a screening survey and questionnaire set each donor's cohort. In this sample, this clone turned up a few times.

The sequenced sample was PBMCs or T cells enriched from blood (not recorded which). The TCR sequence derives from a woman aged 45 to 65 who had recovered from COVID-19. The rearrangement uses TRBV3-1 (or the pseudogene TRBV3-2) and TRBJ2-2, with D possibly matching TRBD2 (6 bases). CDR3 sequence (DNA): TGTGCCAGCAGCCCTCATGGGCGGGGAACCGGGGAGCTGTTTTTT. This gives the protein CASSPHGRGTGELFF.